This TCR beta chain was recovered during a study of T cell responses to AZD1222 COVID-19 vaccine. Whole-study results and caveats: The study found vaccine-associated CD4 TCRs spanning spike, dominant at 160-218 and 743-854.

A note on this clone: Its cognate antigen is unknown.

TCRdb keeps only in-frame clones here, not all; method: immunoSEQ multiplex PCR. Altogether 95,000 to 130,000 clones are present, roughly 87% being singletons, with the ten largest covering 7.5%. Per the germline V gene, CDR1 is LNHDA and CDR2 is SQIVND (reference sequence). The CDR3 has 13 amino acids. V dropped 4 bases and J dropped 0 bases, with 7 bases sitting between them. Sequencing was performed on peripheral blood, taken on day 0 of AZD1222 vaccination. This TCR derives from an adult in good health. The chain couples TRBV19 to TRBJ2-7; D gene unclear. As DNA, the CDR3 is TGTGCCAGTAGTAGAACTGACTCCTACGAGCAGTACTTC. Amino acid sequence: CASSRTDSYEQYF.